This entry features one T cell receptor beta chain sequence. TCRdb reanalysed the reads using MiXCR and keeps one entry per CDR3 protein. Seen here are about 310,000 distinct CDR3 sequences, about 17% observed once, and the top ten hold more than 10%. The data are from a study of T cell repertoires in cytomegalovirus infection. Germline CDR1 reads MNHEY; CDR2 reads SVGAGI. J gave up 5 bases and V 6 bases, and 15 bases lay outside the gene matches. The CDR3 sequence is 16 residues long. Specimen: PBMCs. The V and J genes are TRBV6-5 and TRBJ1-2; 7 bases are a match to TRBD1. The clonotype originates from a human donor in good health (CMV status not recorded). Some clones in this sample may be carry-over from other donors' samples. CDR3 nucleotide sequence: TGTGCCAGCAGGATAGTCCAAGGGGGCGCAGGGTATGGCTACACCTTC. Residues: CASRIVQGGAGYGYTF.